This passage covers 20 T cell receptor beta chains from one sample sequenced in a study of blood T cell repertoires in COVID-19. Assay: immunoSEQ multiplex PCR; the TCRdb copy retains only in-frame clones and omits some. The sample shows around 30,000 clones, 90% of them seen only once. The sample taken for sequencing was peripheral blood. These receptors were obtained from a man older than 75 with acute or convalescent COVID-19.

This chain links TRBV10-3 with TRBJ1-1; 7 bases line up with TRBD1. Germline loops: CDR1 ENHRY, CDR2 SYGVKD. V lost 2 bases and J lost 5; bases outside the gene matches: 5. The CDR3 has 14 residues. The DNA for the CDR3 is TGTGCCATCAGTGAGAGACAGGGTGGGACTGAAGCTTTCTTT. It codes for CAISERQGGTEAFF.

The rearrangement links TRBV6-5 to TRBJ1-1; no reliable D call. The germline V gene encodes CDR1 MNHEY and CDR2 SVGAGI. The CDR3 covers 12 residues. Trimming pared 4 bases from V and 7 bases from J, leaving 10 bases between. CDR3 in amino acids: CASSSAGSEAFF. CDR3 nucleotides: TGTGCCAGCAGTTCCGCCGGTAGTGAAGCTTTCTTT.

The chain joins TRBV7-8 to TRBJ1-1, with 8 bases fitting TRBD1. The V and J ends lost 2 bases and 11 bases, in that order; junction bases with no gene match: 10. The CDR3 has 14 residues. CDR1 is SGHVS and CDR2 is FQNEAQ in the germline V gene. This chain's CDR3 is CASSLLVQGAGAFF. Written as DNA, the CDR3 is TGTGCCAGCAGCTTACTGGTTCAGGGGGCTGGGGCTTTCTTT.

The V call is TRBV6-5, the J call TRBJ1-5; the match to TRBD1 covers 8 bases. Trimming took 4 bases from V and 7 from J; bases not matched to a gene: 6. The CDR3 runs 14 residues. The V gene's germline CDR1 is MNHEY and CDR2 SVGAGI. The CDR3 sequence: CASSSTGAWQPQHF. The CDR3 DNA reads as TGTGCCAGCAGTTCGACAGGGGCTTGGCAGCCCCAGCATTTT.

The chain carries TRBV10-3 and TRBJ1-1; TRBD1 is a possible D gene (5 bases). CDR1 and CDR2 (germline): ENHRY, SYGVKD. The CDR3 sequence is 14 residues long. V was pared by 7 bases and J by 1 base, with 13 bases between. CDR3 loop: CAITGTGRNTEAFF. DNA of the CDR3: TGTGCCATCACCGGGACTGGGAGGAACACTGAAGCTTTCTTT.

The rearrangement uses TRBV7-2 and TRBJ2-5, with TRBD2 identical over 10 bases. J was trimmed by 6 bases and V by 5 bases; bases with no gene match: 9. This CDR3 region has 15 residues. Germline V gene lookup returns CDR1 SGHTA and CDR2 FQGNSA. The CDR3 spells CASSPSSGGAKTQYF. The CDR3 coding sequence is TGTGCCAGCAGCCCAAGCAGCGGGGGGGCGAAGACCCAGTACTTC.

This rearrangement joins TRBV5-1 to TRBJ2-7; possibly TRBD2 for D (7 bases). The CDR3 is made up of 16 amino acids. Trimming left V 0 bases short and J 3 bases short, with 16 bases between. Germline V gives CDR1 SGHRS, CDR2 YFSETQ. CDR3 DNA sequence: TGCGCCAGCAGCTTGGCCACGGGGGGCCCCCGCTACGAGCAGTACTTC. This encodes CASSLATGGPRYEQYF.

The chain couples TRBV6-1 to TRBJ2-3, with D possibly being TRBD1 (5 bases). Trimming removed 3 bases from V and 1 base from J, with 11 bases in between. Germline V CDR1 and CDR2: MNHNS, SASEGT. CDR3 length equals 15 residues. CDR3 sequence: CASSDDRFRTDTQYF. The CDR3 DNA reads TGTGCCAGCAGTGATGACAGATTTCGCACAGATACGCAGTATTTT.

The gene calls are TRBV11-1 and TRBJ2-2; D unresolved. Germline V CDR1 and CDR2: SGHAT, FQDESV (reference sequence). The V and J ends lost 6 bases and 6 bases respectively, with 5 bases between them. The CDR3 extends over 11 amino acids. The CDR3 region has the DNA TGTGCCAGCAGGAGGTCCGGGGAGCTGTTTTTT. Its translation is CASRRSGELFF. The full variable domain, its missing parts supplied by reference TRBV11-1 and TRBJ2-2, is EAEVAQSPRYKITEKSQAVAFWCDPISGHATLYWYRQILGQGPELLVQFQDESVVDDSQLPKDRFSAERLKGVDSTLKIQPAELGDSAMYLCASRRSGELFFGEGSRLTVL.

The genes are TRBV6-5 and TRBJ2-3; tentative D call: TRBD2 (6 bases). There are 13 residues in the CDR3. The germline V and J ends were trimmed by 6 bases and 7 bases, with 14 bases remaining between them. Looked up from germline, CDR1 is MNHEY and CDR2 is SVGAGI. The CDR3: CASSVNGGNTQYF. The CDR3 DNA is TGTGCCAGCAGCGTCAACGGGGGAAATACGCAGTATTTT.

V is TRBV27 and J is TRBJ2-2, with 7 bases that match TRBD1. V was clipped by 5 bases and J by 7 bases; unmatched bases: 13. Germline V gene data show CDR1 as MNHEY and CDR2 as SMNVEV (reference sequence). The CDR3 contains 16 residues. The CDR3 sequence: CASSTTGAQGVGELFF. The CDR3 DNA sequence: TGTGCCAGCAGTACAACAGGGGCGCAAGGGGTCGGGGAGCTGTTTTTT.

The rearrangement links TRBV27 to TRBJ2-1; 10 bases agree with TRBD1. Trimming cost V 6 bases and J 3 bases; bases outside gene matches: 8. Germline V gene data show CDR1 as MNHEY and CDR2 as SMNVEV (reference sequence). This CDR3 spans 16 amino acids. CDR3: CASSLFGTGVYNEQFF. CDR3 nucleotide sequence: TGTGCCAGCAGCCTGTTCGGGACAGGGGTCTACAATGAGCAGTTCTTC.

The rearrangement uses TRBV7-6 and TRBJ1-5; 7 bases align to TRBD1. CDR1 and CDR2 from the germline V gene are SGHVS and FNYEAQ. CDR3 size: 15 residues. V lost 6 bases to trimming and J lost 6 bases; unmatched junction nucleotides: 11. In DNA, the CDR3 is TGTGCCAGCAGTCGAAGACAGGGTCGGGGTCAGCCCCAGCATTTT. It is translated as CASSRRQGRGQPQHF.

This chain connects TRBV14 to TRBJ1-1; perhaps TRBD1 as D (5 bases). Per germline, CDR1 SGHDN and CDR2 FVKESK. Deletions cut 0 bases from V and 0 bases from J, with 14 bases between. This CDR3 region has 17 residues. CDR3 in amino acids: CASSQDRGGAMNTEAFF. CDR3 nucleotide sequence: TGTGCCAGCAGCCAAGATCGGGGAGGGGCGATGAACACTGAAGCTTTCTTT.

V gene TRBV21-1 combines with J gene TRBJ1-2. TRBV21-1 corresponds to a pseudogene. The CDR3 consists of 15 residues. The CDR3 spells CASSNQRGTGYGYTF. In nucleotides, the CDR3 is TGTGCCAGCAGCAACCAGCGGGGGACCGGCTATGGCTACACCTTC.

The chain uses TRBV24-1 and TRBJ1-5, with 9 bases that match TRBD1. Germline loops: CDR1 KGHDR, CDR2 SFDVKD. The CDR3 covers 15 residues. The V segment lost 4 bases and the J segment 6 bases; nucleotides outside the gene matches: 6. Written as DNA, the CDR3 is TGTGCCACCAGTGACCCGGGACAGGGCGGTCAGCCCCAGCATTTT. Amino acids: CATSDPGQGGQPQHF.

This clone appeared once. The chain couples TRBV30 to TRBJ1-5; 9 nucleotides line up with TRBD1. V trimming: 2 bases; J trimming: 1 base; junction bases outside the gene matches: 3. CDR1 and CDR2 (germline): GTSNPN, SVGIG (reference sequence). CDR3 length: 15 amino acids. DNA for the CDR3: TGTGCCTGGAGTTTGACAGGGGGAAGCAATCAGCCCCAGCATTTT. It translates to CAWSLTGGSNQPQHF.

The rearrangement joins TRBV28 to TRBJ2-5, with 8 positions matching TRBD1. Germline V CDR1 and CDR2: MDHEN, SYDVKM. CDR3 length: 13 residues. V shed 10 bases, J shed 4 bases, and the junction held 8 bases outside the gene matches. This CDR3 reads CATKAGGSETQYF. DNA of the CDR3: TGTGCCACCAAGGCAGGGGGCTCAGAGACCCAGTACTTC.

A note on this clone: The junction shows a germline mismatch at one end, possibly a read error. The DNA of the CDR3 is TGTGCCAGCAGCGTAGAAGGGGGACGGACCCACTTC. It translates to CASSVEGGRTHF. V is TRBV9 and J is TRBJ1-2, with D possibly matching TRBD1 (6 bases). The CDR3 extends over 12 amino acids. Per germline, CDR1 SGDLS and CDR2 YYNGEE.

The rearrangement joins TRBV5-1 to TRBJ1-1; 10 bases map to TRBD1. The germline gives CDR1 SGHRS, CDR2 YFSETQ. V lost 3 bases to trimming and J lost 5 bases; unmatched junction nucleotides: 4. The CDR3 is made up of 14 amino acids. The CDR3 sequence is CASSWGQGKTEAFF. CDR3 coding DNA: TGCGCCAGCAGCTGGGGACAGGGGAAGACTGAAGCTTTCTTT.